Below, 29 T cell receptor beta chains from the same sample are listed, as sequenced in a study of T cell responses to AZD1222 COVID-19 vaccine. Only in-frame clones appear in the TCRdb table, and some are missing; sequencing was by immunoSEQ multiplex PCR. The profile covers roughly 80,000 clones, with around 90% appearing a single time and more than 4.5% taken by the ten largest. The sequencing here drew on peripheral blood, taken on day 0 of AZD1222 vaccination. The receptors stem from an adult in good health.

Note on this clone: The sample has other DNA sequences that encode this CDR3 too. Written as DNA, the CDR3 is TGTGCCAGCAGCGGGCAGGGATCATACAATGAGCAGTTCTTC. It is translated as CASSGQGSYNEQFF. The V gene is TRBV9, the J gene TRBJ2-1, with a possible D match to TRBD1 (5 bases). The CDR3 has 14 amino acids. Trimming shortened V by 3 bases and J by 4 bases, and 11 bases separated the two germline ends. CDR1 is SGDLS, CDR2 YYNGEE, per germline.

The chain is built from TRBV19 and TRBJ1-1; D remains ambiguous. Germline lookup yields CDR1 LNHDA and CDR2 SQIVND (reference sequence). This CDR3 spans 14 amino acids. Trimming pared 0 bases from V and 2 bases from J, leaving 7 bases between. The CDR3 here is CASSIDRPNTEAFF. CDR3 nucleotide sequence: TGTGCCAGTAGTATAGATCGTCCTAACACTGAAGCTTTCTTT.

The V and J genes are TRBV6-6 and TRBJ2-7; no clear D. Germline lookup yields CDR1 MNHNY and CDR2 SVGAGI (reference sequence). Trimming removed 0 bases at V and 4 bases at J, with 13 bases between. The CDR3 length is 15 residues. CDR3 DNA: TGTGCCAGCAGTTACTCGGGTTCGGTGGGGTACGAGCAGTACTTC. This encodes CASSYSGSVGYEQYF.

The chain combines TRBV12-3 or TRBV12-4 with TRBJ1-1; D ambiguous. The length of the CDR3 is 11 residues. Trimming pared 7 bases from V and 4 bases from J, leaving 7 bases between. This CDR3 is CASKFSTEAFF. The CDR3 DNA is TGTGCCAGCAAGTTCAGCACTGAAGCTTTCTTT.

The genes are TRBV7-6 and TRBJ2-1; 8 nucleotides line up with TRBD2. CDR1 is SGHVS and CDR2 is FNYEAQ in the germline V gene. V was pared by 1 base and J by 3 bases, with 8 bases of the junction left unmatched. The CDR3 covers 17 residues. The CDR3 DNA sequence: TGTGCCAGCAGCTTAGAACTAGCGGAGACATACTACAATGAGCAGTTCTTC. As protein: CASSLELAETYYNEQFF.

This chain connects TRBV19 to TRBJ2-5, with D hard to call. The CDR3 loop spans 13 amino acids. Trimming stripped 3 bases from V and 1 base from J, with 6 bases between. CDR1 and CDR2 (germline): LNHDA, SQIVND (reference sequence). Written as DNA, the CDR3 is TGTGCCAGTAGTATGTTGATCCAAGAGACCCAGTACTTC. It yields the protein CASSMLIQETQYF.

The chain joins TRBV6-5 to TRBJ1-1; D uncertain. Per the germline V gene, CDR1 is MNHEY and CDR2 is SVGAGI. V dropped 2 bases and J dropped 7 bases, with 11 bases sitting between them. The CDR3 spans 13 residues. CDR3 DNA: TGTGCCAGCAGTTACGACACTGCACGTGAAGCTTTCTTT. Protein sequence: CASSYDTAREAFF.

The V call is TRBV2, the J call TRBJ1-4; 7 bases fit TRBD1. V shed 7 bases, J shed 4 bases, and the junction held 9 bases outside the gene matches. In germline, CDR1 is SNHLY, CDR2 FYNNEI. The CDR3 runs to 15 residues. CDR3 loop: CASKWTGGNNEKLFF. The CDR3 DNA follows: TGTGCCAGCAAATGGACAGGAGGGAATAATGAAAAACTGTTTTTT.

This clone appeared once. This chain connects TRBV3-1 (or the pseudogene TRBV3-2) to TRBJ1-1, with 7 bases identical to TRBD1. CDR3 length equals 14 residues. From germline, CDR1 is LGHDT and CDR2 YNNKEL (reference sequence). V trimming: 3 bases; J trimming: 4 bases; junction bases outside the gene matches: 5. CDR3 nucleotides: TGTGCCAGCAGCCAGGGCGACAGGGCCACTGAAGCTTTCTTT. Its protein is CASSQGDRATEAFF.

Only one count was recorded for this clone. The V gene is TRBV28, the J gene TRBJ1-2; 7 positions agree with TRBD1. J lost 1 base, V lost 10 bases, and 15 bases had no gene match. The CDR3 loop spans 16 amino acids. Per germline, CDR1 MDHEN and CDR2 SYDVKM. The CDR3 nucleotides read TGTGCCAACCCTCCGCAGAGGGGGCGCAATAACTATGGCTACACCTTC. Residues: CANPPQRGRNNYGYTF.

V gene TRBV7-2 combines with J gene TRBJ2-1; D unresolved. The germline CDR1 and CDR2 sequences are SGHTA and FQGNSA. The CDR3 length is 13 residues. The V and J ends lost 8 bases and 3 bases respectively, with 11 bases between them. CDR3 sequence: CASLGRNYNEQFF. CDR3 DNA: TGTGCCAGCTTAGGCAGAAACTACAATGAGCAGTTCTTC. Drawing the rest from reference TRBV7-2 and TRBJ2-1, the complete variable domain is GAGVSQSPSNKVTEKGKDVELRCDPISGHTALYWYRQSLGQGLEFLIYFQGNSAPDKSGLPSDRFSAERTGGSVSTLTIQRTQQEDSAVYLCASLGRNYNEQFFGPGTRLTVL.

The CDR3 nucleotides are TGCGCCAGCAGCCCGGGGGGCACGGTGAATGAAAAACTGTTTTTT. It is translated as CASSPGGTVNEKLFF. V gene TRBV5-1 combines with J gene TRBJ1-4; possible D gene TRBD1, 6 bases. Germline V gene sequence: CDR1 SGHRS, CDR2 YFSETQ. V was clipped by 4 bases and J by 5 bases, with 15 bases between them. CDR3 size: 15 residues.

The rearrangement joins TRBV27 to TRBJ2-1; D may be TRBD1 (7 bases). V lost 4 bases and J 9 bases, leaving 10 bases between the germline ends. There are 12 residues in the CDR3. CDR1 MNHEY and CDR2 SMNVEV come from the germline V gene (reference sequence). This CDR3 reads CASSSQGGEQFF. The CDR3 nucleotides read TGTGCCAGCAGTTCGCAGGGGGGTGAGCAGTTCTTC.

The V and J genes are TRBV14 and TRBJ2-3; 8 bases fit TRBD2. The CDR3 runs to 16 residues. CDR1 and CDR2 (germline): SGHDN, FVKESK. The J segment lost 0 bases and the V segment lost 2 bases, leaving 4 bases of the junction unmatched. This chain's CDR3 is CASSQYPSGSTDTQYF. Written as DNA, the CDR3 is TGTGCCAGCAGCCAATACCCTAGCGGGAGCACAGATACGCAGTATTTT.

This chain uses TRBV3-1 (or the pseudogene TRBV3-2) with TRBJ2-6; 9 bases fit TRBD2. In germline, CDR1 is LGHDT, CDR2 YNNKEL (reference sequence). The CDR3 totals 16 residues. The V and J ends lost 4 bases and 3 bases, in that order; junction bases with no gene match: 4. The CDR3 reads CASSRLAGDGANVLTF. CDR3 nucleotides: TGTGCCAGCAGCCGATTAGCGGGAGATGGGGCCAACGTCCTGACTTTC.

The chain recombines TRBV7-9 with TRBJ2-1; D gene unclear. Trimming removed 4 bases from V and 0 bases from J, with 13 bases in between. The germline gives CDR1 SEHNR, CDR2 FQNEAQ (reference sequence). The CDR3 spans 16 residues. This CDR3 reads CASSSSLYSSYNEQFF. The CDR3 DNA follows: TGTGCCAGCAGCTCCAGCCTCTATAGCTCCTACAATGAGCAGTTCTTC.

The chain links TRBV18 to TRBJ2-2, with 7 bases fitting TRBD1. The CDR3 runs to 14 residues. The V and J ends lost 5 bases and 2 bases, in that order; junction bases with no gene match: 2. Germline V lookup: CDR1 KGHSH, CDR2 LQKENI. Written as DNA, the CDR3 is TGTGCCAGCTCAGGGGACAGAAACACCGGGGAGCTGTTTTTT. Protein product: CASSGDRNTGELFF.

V is TRBV27 and J is TRBJ2-7; D gene ambiguous. The V end was cut by 5 bases, the J end by 0 bases, with 8 bases between. Germline assignment: CDR1 MNHEY and CDR2 SMNVEV (reference sequence). The CDR3 extends over 13 amino acids. CDR3: CASSPGISYEQYF. CDR3 bases: TGTGCCAGCAGTCCTGGGATCTCCTACGAGCAGTACTTC.

The chain combines TRBV7-5 with TRBJ1-5; the table's D gene call, TRBD1, was not cross checked with the DNA. TRBV7-5 is deemed a pseudogene. CDR3 size: 16 residues. The CDR3 reads CVRSPHDRNIHQPQHF. For the CDR3, the DNA is TGTGTCAGAAGCCCTCACGACAGGAACATCCATCAGCCCCAGCATTTT.

V usage is TRBV12-3 or TRBV12-4 and J usage is TRBJ2-2; D might be TRBD1 (5 bases). V dropped 6 bases and J dropped 2 bases, with 7 bases sitting between them. The CDR3 is made up of 13 amino acids. The CDR3 region is CASRRTNTGELFF. The CDR3 region has the DNA TGTGCCAGCAGGCGGACAAACACCGGGGAGCTGTTTTTT.

This rearrangement joins TRBV5-5 to TRBJ2-1; D gene ambiguous. The CDR3 loop spans 15 amino acids. The V and J ends lost 2 bases and 7 bases respectively, with 16 bases between them. Germline assignment: CDR1 SGHKS and CDR2 YYEKEE (reference sequence). CDR3 amino acids: CASSFSGSTTNEQFF. The CDR3 bases are TGTGCCAGCAGCTTCAGTGGCAGCACAACAAATGAGCAGTTCTTC.

The chain combines TRBV28 with TRBJ2-2, with 7 bases matching TRBD2. This CDR3 contains 16 residues. After removal of 3 bases from V and 0 bases from J, the junction contained 4 bases not matched to a gene. Per germline, CDR1 MDHEN and CDR2 SYDVKM. CDR3 sequence: CASSFASGANTGELFF. The CDR3 DNA reads TGTGCCAGCAGTTTTGCTAGCGGAGCGAACACCGGGGAGCTGTTTTTT.

The gene calls are TRBV28 and TRBJ1-2; possible D gene TRBD1, 6 bases. Trimming removed 7 bases from V and 7 bases from J, with 16 bases in between. The CDR3 extends over 13 amino acids. The germline V gene encodes CDR1 MDHEN and CDR2 SYDVKM. CDR3 loop: CASTRTQGSGYTF. The CDR3, as DNA: TGTGCCAGCACCCGAACACAGGGTTCTGGCTACACCTTC.

This chain links TRBV7-3 with TRBJ1-1; TRBD1 agrees at 8 bases. The junction had 3 bases not matched to a gene; V was cut back by 10 bases and J by 2 bases. The CDR3 is 12 residues long. CDR1 SGHTA and CDR2 FQGTGA come from the germline V gene. This chain's CDR3 is CATSGGNTEAFF. The DNA of the CDR3 is TGTGCCACTTCAGGGGGCAACACTGAAGCTTTCTTT.

The genes are TRBV2 and TRBJ1-2, with D maybe TRBD1 (5 bases). The V end was cut by 7 bases, the J end by 7 bases, with 22 bases between. CDR3 length: 15 amino acids. Germline V gives CDR1 SNHLY, CDR2 FYNNEI. The CDR3 DNA sequence: TGTGCCAGCACTGGAACCGGACACCCACTTAGTGGCTACACCTTC. Its protein product is CASTGTGHPLSGYTF.

The chain links TRBV3-1 (or the pseudogene TRBV3-2) to TRBJ1-6; D is perhaps TRBD1 (5 bases). CDR1 and CDR2 (germline): LGHDT, YNNKEL (reference sequence). V lost 3 bases to trimming and J lost 8 bases, with 17 bases between them. The CDR3 sequence is 16 residues long. CDR3 nucleotides: TGTGCCAGCAGCCACAGGGACTCACCTCGGTATTCACCCCTCCACTTT. Encoded protein: CASSHRDSPRYSPLHF.

The rearrangement uses TRBV28 and TRBJ1-3; 7 bases align to TRBD1. Per the germline V gene, CDR1 is MDHEN and CDR2 is SYDVKM. The ends lost 3 bases at V and 4 bases at J; junction bases unmatched: 9. The CDR3 is 16 residues long. CDR3: CASSFSFDRAGNTIYF. The CDR3 nucleotides read TGTGCCAGCAGTTTCTCGTTTGACAGGGCGGGAAACACCATATATTTT.

This rearrangement joins TRBV7-9 to TRBJ1-2; D remains unclear. The V gene's germline CDR1 is SEHNR and CDR2 FQNEAQ (reference sequence). The CDR3 extends over 13 amino acids. Trimming removed 0 bases at V and 3 bases at J, with 5 bases between. Here the CDR3 DNA reads TGTGCCAGCAGCTTAGCCGAACACTATGGCTACACCTTC. Amino acid sequence: CASSLAEHYGYTF. The whole variable domain, remainder taken from reference TRBV7-9 and TRBJ1-2, is DTGVSQNPRHKITKRGQNVTFRCDPISEHNRLYWYRQTLGQGPEFLTYFQNEAQLEKSRLLSDRFSAERPKGSFSTLEIQRTEQGDSAMYLCASSLAEHYGYTFGSGTRLTVV.

The chain uses TRBV10-3 and TRBJ1-1; D might be TRBD1 (5 bases). Germline lookup yields CDR1 ENHRY and CDR2 SYGVKD. V gave up 6 bases and J gave up 4 bases, with 9 bases separating them. This CDR3 comprises 12 residues. The CDR3 sequence is CAISRVLTEAFF. The CDR3 DNA follows: TGTGCCATCAGCAGGGTTCTCACTGAAGCTTTCTTT.